Included here is one T cell receptor beta chain sequence, with context. Its antigen remains unknown. A library of TCRbeta sequences, prepared with unique molecular identifiers, was generated. Each CDR3 protein gets one entry after TCRdb re-called the PCR reads with MiXCR. This repertoire shows about 350,000 distinct CDR3 sequences, 16% found once; its top ten account for about 41%. The data stem from a study of T-cell reconstitution after alpha-beta-depleted transplantation in children. CDR1 SGHVS and CDR2 FQNEAQ come from the germline V gene. The CDR3 runs to 18 residues. The V end lost 3 bases, the J end lost 0 bases, and 18 bases lay between the germline ends. Study results and caveats: About two months after transplant, alpha-beta T cells reportedly came from several hundred expanded graft clones. Surviving thymic progenitors and recipient T cells were the source of high TCRbeta diversity at day 60 in some patients. Counts and diversity of T cells one year after transplant came mostly from newly produced T cells.

V gene TRBV7-8 combines with J gene TRBJ2-4; tentatively, D is TRBD1 (6 bases). This clonotype was sampled from a male patient between 2 and 15 years old who had a stem cell transplant for acute lymphoblastic leukemia, so the T cells may come from the graft donor. The sequences come from PBMCs, mostly from graft donor cells, collected 360 days after TCRalphabeta/CD19-depleted stem cell transplant. DNA for the CDR3: TGTGCCAGCAGCTTTAGGGACACTAACCCTATAGCCAAAAACATTCAGTACTTC. Protein: CASSFRDTNPIAKNIQYF.